Presented here are 17 T cell receptor beta chains from one specimen sequenced in a study of T cell responses to AZD1222 COVID-19 vaccine. Libraries were prepared by immunoSEQ multiplex PCR; TCRdb keeps only in-frame clonotypes and omits some of them. The sample holds 80,000 to 130,000 clones, about 89% seen once. The sequencing used peripheral blood, collected on day 0 of AZD1222 vaccination. These receptors were obtained from an adult in good health.

The V call is TRBV19, the J call TRBJ2-3, with a weak D call TRBD2 (7 bases). CDR1 is LNHDA, CDR2 SQIVND, per germline (reference sequence). The CDR3 is made up of 18 amino acids. The ends were cut back, 7 bases at V and 6 bases at J, with 29 bases in the middle. The CDR3 reads CASTGGPGKRSGSDTQYF. The CDR3, as DNA: TGTGCCAGTACCGGGGGGCCAGGGAAGCGGTCTGGTTCCGATACGCAGTATTTT.

The chain couples TRBV19 to TRBJ1-1; 7 nucleotides agree with TRBD1. V lost 4 bases to trimming and J lost 3 bases; unmatched junction nucleotides: 14. The length of the CDR3 is 17 residues. Per the germline V gene, CDR1 is LNHDA and CDR2 is SQIVND (reference sequence). The chain's CDR3 is CASSTFFAGQRYTEAFF. In DNA form, the CDR3 reads TGTGCCAGTAGTACTTTTTTTGCGGGACAGAGATACACTGAAGCTTTCTTT.

The V call is TRBV7-6, the J call TRBJ2-7; D tentatively fits TRBD1 or TRBD2 (5 bases each). The CDR3 loop spans 14 amino acids. V lost 1 base to trimming and J lost 4 bases, with 11 bases between them. Germline V gives CDR1 SGHVS, CDR2 FNYEAQ. The CDR3 loop reads CASSLEGTRYEQYF. CDR3 DNA: TGTGCCAGCAGCTTAGAGGGGACGAGGTACGAGCAGTACTTC. The full variable domain, completed using reference TRBV7-6 and TRBJ2-7, is GAGVSQSPRYKVTKRGQDVALRCDPISGHVSLYWYRQALGQGPEFLTYFNYEAQQDKSGLPNDRFSAERPEGSISTLTIQRTEQRDSAMYRCASSLEGTRYEQYFGPGTRLTVT.

This rearrangement joins TRBV7-2 to TRBJ1-2; D is uncertain. The CDR3 contains 15 residues. V dropped 3 bases and J dropped 8 bases, with 19 bases sitting between them. From germline, CDR1 is SGHTA and CDR2 FQGNSA. The CDR3 sequence: CASSFGQEGALGYTF. CDR3 coding DNA: TGTGCCAGCAGCTTTGGCCAGGAGGGTGCCCTCGGCTACACCTTC.

This clone was seen just once. V and J are TRBV4-1 and TRBJ2-1; 10 nucleotides agree with TRBD2. The CDR3 spans 15 residues. Germline V gene sequence: CDR1 MGHRA, CDR2 YSYEKL. The V and J ends lost 4 bases and 4 bases, in that order; junction bases with no gene match: 4. The CDR3 DNA follows: TGCGCCAGCAGCCCCACTAGCGGGGTTTACAATGAGCAGTTCTTC. As protein: CASSPTSGVYNEQFF.

The chain employs TRBV29-1 and TRBJ2-2; 8 bases are shared with TRBD1. Trimming cost V 4 bases and J 3 bases; bases outside gene matches: 7. The CDR3 contains 15 residues. CDR1 SQVTM and CDR2 ANQGSEA come from the germline V gene. CDR3 sequence: CSVGEDRVDTGELFF. The CDR3 DNA reads as TGCAGCGTTGGTGAGGACAGGGTGGACACCGGGGAGCTGTTTTTT.

Details on this clone: Within the sample, other DNA sequences also encode this same CDR3. This chain connects TRBV5-1 to TRBJ1-2, with D unresolved. The V end lost 0 bases, the J end lost 5 bases, and 8 bases lay between the germline ends. Per the germline V gene, CDR1 is SGHRS and CDR2 is YFSETQ. There are 13 residues in the CDR3. The CDR3 coding sequence is TGCGCCAGCAGCTTGGGAGAGCGATATGGCTACACCTTC. Amino acid sequence: CASSLGERYGYTF.

This chain connects TRBV19 to TRBJ2-7; possible D gene TRBD2, 5 bases. This CDR3 comprises 13 residues. The germline gives CDR1 LNHDA, CDR2 SQIVND (reference sequence). The germline V and J ends were trimmed by 8 bases and 3 bases, with 14 bases remaining between them. CDR3 protein: CASQMHEGYEQYF. CDR3 nucleotides: TGTGCCAGTCAAATGCACGAGGGCTACGAGCAGTACTTC.

V is TRBV29-1 and J is TRBJ2-3; D is unclear. Germline V gives CDR1 SQVTM, CDR2 ANQGSEA. The CDR3 is 10 residues long. The ends were cut back, 5 bases at V and 6 bases at J, with 6 bases in the middle. Here the CDR3 DNA reads TGCAGCGTTAGCTACGATACGCAGTATTTT. Amino acids: CSVSYDTQYF.

The genes are TRBV29-1 and TRBJ2-7; D is unclear. Per the germline V gene, CDR1 is SQVTM and CDR2 is ANQGSEA. The CDR3 is 11 amino acids. Trimming cost V 4 bases and J 4 bases, with 8 bases left between them. The CDR3 DNA follows: TGCAGCGTTGTGATGGCTTACGAGCAGTACTTC. Translation: CSVVMAYEQYF.

This chain uses TRBV7-9 with TRBJ1-1; D might be TRBD1 (5 bases). Between the trimmed V and J ends, which lost 5 bases and 0 bases, there was a span of 10 bases. The germline CDR1 and CDR2 sequences are SEHNR and FQNEAQ (reference sequence). The CDR3 is 14 amino acids. The CDR3 spells CASSAGTVNTEAFF. The CDR3 DNA follows: TGTGCCAGCAGCGCCGGGACCGTGAACACTGAAGCTTTCTTT. Full variable domain (missing parts from reference TRBV7-9 and TRBJ1-1): DTGVSQNPRHKITKRGQNVTFRCDPISEHNRLYWYRQTLGQGPEFLTYFQNEAQLEKSRLLSDRFSAERPKGSFSTLEIQRTEQGDSAMYLCASSAGTVNTEAFFGQGTRLTVV.

The rearrangement links TRBV5-1 to TRBJ2-3; 8 nucleotides match TRBD1. Germline CDR1 reads SGHRS; CDR2 reads YFSETQ. This CDR3 has 14 residues. V trimming: 0 bases; J trimming: 6 bases; junction bases outside the gene matches: 3. The DNA of the CDR3 is TGCGCCAGCAGCTTGGACAGGGGGGATGATACGCAGTATTTT. As protein: CASSLDRGDDTQYF.

The chain is built from TRBV9 and TRBJ1-6, with a tentative D call TRBD1 (6 bases). V lost 4 bases, J lost 14 bases, and 16 bases lay in between. The CDR3 length is 13 residues. Germline loops: CDR1 SGDLS, CDR2 YYNGEE. CDR3 in amino acids: CASSPREGGALHF. Here the CDR3 DNA reads TGTGCCAGCAGCCCCCGGGAAGGGGGGGCCCTCCACTTT.

The chain recombines TRBV20-1 with TRBJ1-2; D not certain. This CDR3 comprises 13 residues. Germline CDR1 and CDR2: DFQATT and SNEGSKA (reference sequence). V dropped 6 bases and J dropped 0 bases, with 11 bases sitting between them. This CDR3 is CSASEGSNYGYTF. CDR3 in DNA: TGCAGTGCAAGTGAAGGGTCTAACTATGGCTACACCTTC.

CDR3 amino acids: CASSPRGQGYNEQFF. The CDR3 bases are TGCGCCAGCAGCCCCCGGGGACAGGGCTACAATGAGCAGTTCTTC. The chain recombines TRBV5-1 with TRBJ2-1; 9 nucleotides agree with TRBD1. V dropped 4 bases and J dropped 3; count of bases not matched to a gene: 5. CDR1 is SGHRS and CDR2 is YFSETQ in the germline V gene. CDR3 size: 15 residues.

This chain links TRBV3-1 (or the pseudogene TRBV3-2) with TRBJ1-2; 10 positions agree with TRBD1. Germline CDR1 and CDR2: LGHDT and YNNKEL (reference sequence). V lost 1 base, J lost 4 bases, and 0 bases stayed unmatched. The CDR3 has 14 residues. CDR3 protein: CASSQGTGGYGYTF. CDR3 DNA sequence: TGTGCCAGCAGCCAAGGGACAGGGGGCTATGGCTACACCTTC.

The chain has TRBV18 and TRBJ1-5; 7 positions match TRBD1. Germline lookup yields CDR1 KGHSH and CDR2 LQKENI. This CDR3 contains 14 residues. With 3 bases clipped from V and 5 bases from J, the junction kept 4 bases outside the gene matches. The CDR3 sequence: CASSPSRGHQPQHF. The CDR3 DNA follows: TGTGCCAGCTCACCGAGTAGGGGGCATCAGCCCCAGCATTTT.